Listed below are T cell receptor beta chains from one sample, sequenced in a study of T-cell reconstitution after alpha-beta-depleted transplantation in children. TCRdb independently ran MiXCR on the PCR reads; one entry per CDR3 protein. The table has more than 400,000 distinct CDR3 sequences, 10% to 12% seen once. The sequencing here drew on PBMCs, mostly from graft donor cells, taken 180 days after TCRalphabeta/CD19-depleted stem cell transplant. Receptors were obtained from a female patient between 2 and 15 years old who had a stem cell transplant for aplastic anemia, so the T cells may come from the graft donor. Each CDR3 is given with its conserved first and last residue. A D gene is named only where the DNA matches it firmly.

d_call: NA; v_call: TRBV12-3/TRBV12-4; j_call: TRBJ1-2; cdr3_aa: CASSLKAYYGYTF
d_call: NA; v_call: TRBV7-8; j_call: TRBJ1-2; cdr3_aa: CASRPGTDNYGYTF
d_call: TRBD2; v_call: TRBV28; j_call: TRBJ2-3; cdr3_aa: CASRYPGGLRQYF
d_call: NA; v_call: TRBV15; j_call: TRBJ1-2; cdr3_aa: CATSRDNEGGYTF
d_call: NA; v_call: TRBV24-1; j_call: TRBJ2-7; cdr3_aa: CATSWDPGGPYEQYF
d_call: NA; v_call: TRBV27; j_call: TRBJ2-7; cdr3_aa: CASSFTGDNYEQYF
d_call: NA; v_call: TRBV9; j_call: TRBJ2-5; cdr3_aa: CASSGRDFQETQYF
d_call: NA; v_call: TRBV9; j_call: TRBJ2-1; cdr3_aa: CASSLKVNEQFF
d_call: TRBD2; v_call: TRBV7-8; j_call: TRBJ2-5; cdr3_aa: CASSLFGSGRMETQYF
d_call: NA; v_call: TRBV7-2; j_call: TRBJ1-4; cdr3_aa: CASSLIATNEKLFF
d_call: NA; v_call: TRBV12-3/TRBV12-4; j_call: TRBJ2-4; cdr3_aa: CASSLDGYIQYF
d_call: NA; v_call: TRBV24-1; j_call: TRBJ2-5; cdr3_aa: CATSDYRAGETQYF
d_call: TRBD1; v_call: TRBV9; j_call: TRBJ2-5; cdr3_aa: CASSPTDRAETQYF
d_call: NA; v_call: TRBV2; j_call: TRBJ2-4; cdr3_aa: CASSEVAGLAKNIQYF
d_call: TRBD2; v_call: TRBV12-3/TRBV12-4; j_call: TRBJ2-5; cdr3_aa: CASSLSQAGGLETQYF
d_call: NA; v_call: TRBV25-1; j_call: TRBJ2-7; cdr3_aa: CASSELGSSYEQYF
d_call: NA; v_call: TRBV5-1; j_call: TRBJ2-5; cdr3_aa: CASSLGGLTQETQYF
d_call: NA; v_call: TRBV12-3/TRBV12-4; j_call: TRBJ2-1; cdr3_aa: CASSDRAPFNNEQFF
d_call: NA; v_call: TRBV7-9; j_call: TRBJ2-7; cdr3_aa: CASSLGQIYEQYF
d_call: TRBD1; v_call: TRBV5-1; j_call: TRBJ2-1; cdr3_aa: CASSLGAWTGGPLSSYNEQFF
d_call: NA; v_call: TRBV28; j_call: TRBJ2-2; cdr3_aa: CASSFPWDPRGTGELFF
d_call: NA; v_call: TRBV2; j_call: TRBJ1-2; cdr3_aa: CASSLSGLPNYGYTF
d_call: TRBD1; v_call: TRBV28; j_call: TRBJ1-1; cdr3_aa: CASSPKNRGRTRNTEAFF
d_call: TRBD1; v_call: TRBV7-2; j_call: TRBJ1-5; cdr3_aa: CASSLGQPSNQPQHF
d_call: NA; v_call: TRBV28; j_call: TRBJ1-3; cdr3_aa: CASSLGRVGSGNTIYF
d_call: NA; v_call: TRBV5-1; j_call: TRBJ2-1; cdr3_aa: CASSLGLAKNEQFF
d_call: NA; v_call: TRBV12-3/TRBV12-4; j_call: TRBJ2-3; cdr3_aa: CASSLGHGDGAQYF
d_call: NA; v_call: TRBV28; j_call: TRBJ1-6; cdr3_aa: CAIKTGIQYNSPLHF
d_call: NA; v_call: TRBV5-6; j_call: TRBJ2-2; cdr3_aa: CASSLSSGWNTGELFF
d_call: TRBD2; v_call: TRBV20-1; j_call: TRBJ2-1; cdr3_aa: CSPGLAGVYNEQFF
d_call: NA; v_call: TRBV14; j_call: TRBJ2-3; cdr3_aa: CASSQDSGFKGQDTQYF
d_call: TRBD2; v_call: TRBV4-2; j_call: TRBJ2-3; cdr3_aa: CASSQEFSGRETSTDTQYF
d_call: NA; v_call: TRBV20-1; j_call: TRBJ2-2; cdr3_aa: CSAPSLTRLNTGELFF
d_call: TRBD1; v_call: TRBV12-3/TRBV12-4; j_call: TRBJ2-2; cdr3_aa: CASGPLGGQGRTGELFF
d_call: NA; v_call: TRBV11-2; j_call: TRBJ2-1; cdr3_aa: CASSLTSPWEQFF
d_call: TRBD1; v_call: TRBV20-1; j_call: TRBJ2-2; cdr3_aa: CSARSTNRGSGELFF
d_call: NA; v_call: TRBV28; j_call: TRBJ2-7; cdr3_aa: CASIRVNEQYF
d_call: TRBD2; v_call: TRBV20-1; j_call: TRBJ2-5; cdr3_aa: CSARLAGETQYF
d_call: TRBD1; v_call: TRBV18; j_call: TRBJ1-5; cdr3_aa: CASSVGQGHQPQHF
d_call: NA; v_call: TRBV6-2/TRBV6-3; j_call: TRBJ1-5; cdr3_aa: CASSFPTTSNQPQHF
d_call: TRBD2; v_call: TRBV5-1; j_call: TRBJ2-1; cdr3_aa: CASSRTSYNEQFF
d_call: TRBD2; v_call: TRBV20-1; j_call: TRBJ2-7; cdr3_aa: CSARSGLAAYEQYF